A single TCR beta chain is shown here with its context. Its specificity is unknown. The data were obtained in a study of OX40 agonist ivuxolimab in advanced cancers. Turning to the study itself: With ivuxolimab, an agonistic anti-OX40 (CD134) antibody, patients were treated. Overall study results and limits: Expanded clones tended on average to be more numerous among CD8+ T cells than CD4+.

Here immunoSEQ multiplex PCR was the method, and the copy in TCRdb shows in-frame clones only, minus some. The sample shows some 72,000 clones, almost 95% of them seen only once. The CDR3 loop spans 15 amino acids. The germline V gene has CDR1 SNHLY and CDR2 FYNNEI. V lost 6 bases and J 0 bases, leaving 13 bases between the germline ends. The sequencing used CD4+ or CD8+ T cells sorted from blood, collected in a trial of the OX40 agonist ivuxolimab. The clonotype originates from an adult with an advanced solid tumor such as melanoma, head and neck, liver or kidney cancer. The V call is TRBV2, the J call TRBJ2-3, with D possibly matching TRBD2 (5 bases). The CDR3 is CASSSASISTDTQYF. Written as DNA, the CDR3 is TGTGCCAGCAGCTCCGCTAGCATTAGCACAGATACGCAGTATTTT.